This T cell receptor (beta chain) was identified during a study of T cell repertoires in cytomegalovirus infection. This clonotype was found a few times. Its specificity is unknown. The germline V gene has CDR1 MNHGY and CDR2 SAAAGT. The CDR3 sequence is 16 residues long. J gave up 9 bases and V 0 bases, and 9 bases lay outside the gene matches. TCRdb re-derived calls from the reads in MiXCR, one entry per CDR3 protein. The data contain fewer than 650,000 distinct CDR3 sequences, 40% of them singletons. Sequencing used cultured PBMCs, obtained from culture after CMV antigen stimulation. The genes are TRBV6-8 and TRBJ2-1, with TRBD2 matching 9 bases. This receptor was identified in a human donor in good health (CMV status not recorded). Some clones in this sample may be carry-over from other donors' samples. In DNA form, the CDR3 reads TGTGCCAGCAGTTACTCGCCTAGCGGGACCGACGGTGAGCAGTTCTTC. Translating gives CASSYSPSGTDGEQFF.